This entry is about one T cell receptor (beta chain). Its antigen has not been determined. Base quality data are lacking; no much larger clone is found one base away. The entry originates in a study of T cell repertoires in cytomegalovirus infection (dated by TCRdb to about 2019). With regard to the full study: Donor HLA type was relevant to the analysis, because carriage of CMV infection together with the matching HLA type was indicated by public TCR beta signatures. Study-wide conclusions, independent of this receptor: The ex vivo response was dominated by HLA-C-restricted CMV-specific TCR beta clonotypes, and the single most frequent clonotype in two of eight donors was supplied by these HLA-C-restricted clonotypes. Carriers of CMV infection plus the relevant HLA type were discriminated by the cumulative frequency of public TCR beta family members in the study cohort and in an independent approximately 340-donor cohort.

The instrument was an Illumina HiSeq 1500. The public reads were reanalyzed by TCRdb: fastp trimming at Q25, MiXCR alignment, in-frame beta chains only. A single entry per CDR3 protein holds the most common genes and DNA from its merged rows. The sample data list 250,000 to 300,000 distinct CDR3 sequences, and about a quarter of these were observed just once. Together, the top ten hold approximately 14% of the sample. This receptor was identified in a human donor in good health (CMV status not recorded). Some clones in this sample may be carry-over from other donors' samples. Source material: PBMCs.

The sequence in DNA is TGTGCCAGCAGACTGCGAGTCGGGGGCACTGAGCAGTTCTTC. The resulting protein is CASRLRVGGTEQFF. The sequence is built from TRBV2 and TRBJ2-1; the D element might be TRBD1 or TRBD2, as each aligns at 6 bases. Per the germline V gene, SNHLY is the CDR1 and FYNNEI is the CDR2. V and J lose 6 bases and 9 bases, and a span of 18 bases separates them. The CDR3 holds 14 amino acids from the cysteine to the phenylalanine. Here the CDR3 DNA is all that survives: 42 bases in frame from base 1.